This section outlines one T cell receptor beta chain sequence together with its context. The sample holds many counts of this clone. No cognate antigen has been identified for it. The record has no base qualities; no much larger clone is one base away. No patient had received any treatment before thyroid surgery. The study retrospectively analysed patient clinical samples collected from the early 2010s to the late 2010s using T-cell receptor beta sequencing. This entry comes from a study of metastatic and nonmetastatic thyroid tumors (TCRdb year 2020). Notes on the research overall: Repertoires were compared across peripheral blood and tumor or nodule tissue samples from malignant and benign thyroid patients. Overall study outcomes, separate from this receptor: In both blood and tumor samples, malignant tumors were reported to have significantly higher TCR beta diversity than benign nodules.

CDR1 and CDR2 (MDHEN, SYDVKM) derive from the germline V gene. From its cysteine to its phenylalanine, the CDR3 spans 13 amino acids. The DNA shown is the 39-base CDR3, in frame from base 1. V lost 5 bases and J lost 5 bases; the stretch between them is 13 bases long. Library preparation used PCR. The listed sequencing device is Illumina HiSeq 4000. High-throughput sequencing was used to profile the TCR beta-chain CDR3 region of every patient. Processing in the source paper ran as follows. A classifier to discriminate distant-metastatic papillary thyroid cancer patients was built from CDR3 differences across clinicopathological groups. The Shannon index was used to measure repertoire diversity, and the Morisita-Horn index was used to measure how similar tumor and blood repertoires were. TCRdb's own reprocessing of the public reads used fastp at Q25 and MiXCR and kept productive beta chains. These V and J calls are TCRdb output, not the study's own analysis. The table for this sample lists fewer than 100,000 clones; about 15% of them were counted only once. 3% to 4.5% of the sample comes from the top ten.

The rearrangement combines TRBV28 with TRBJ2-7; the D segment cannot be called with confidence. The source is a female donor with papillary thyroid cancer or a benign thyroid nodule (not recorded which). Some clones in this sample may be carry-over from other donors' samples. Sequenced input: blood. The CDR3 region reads CASSQGNSHEQYF. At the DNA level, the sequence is TGTGCCAGCAGTCAAGGGAACAGCCACGAGCAGTACTTC.